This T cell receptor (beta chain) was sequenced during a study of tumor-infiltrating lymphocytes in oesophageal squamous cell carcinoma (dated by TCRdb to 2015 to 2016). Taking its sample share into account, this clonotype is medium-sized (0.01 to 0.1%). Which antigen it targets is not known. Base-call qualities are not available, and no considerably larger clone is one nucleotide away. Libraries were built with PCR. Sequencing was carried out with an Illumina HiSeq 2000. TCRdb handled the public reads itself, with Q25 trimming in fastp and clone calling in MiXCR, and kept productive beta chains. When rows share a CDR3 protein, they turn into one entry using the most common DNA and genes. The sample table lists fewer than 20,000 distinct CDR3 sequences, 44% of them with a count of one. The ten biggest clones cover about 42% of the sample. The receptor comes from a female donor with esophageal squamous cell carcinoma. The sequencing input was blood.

CDR3 loop: CASSPADTVSYGYTF. The sequenced DNA: TGTGCCAGCAGCCCAGCAGATACAGTGAGCTATGGCTACACCTTC. Rearrangement joined TRBV7-8 to TRBJ1-2, with the D gene uncertain. Including cysteine and phenylalanine, the CDR3 has 15 amino acids. Of the read, only the CDR3 DNA is kept; its 45 bases are in frame from base 1. The junction shows trimming of 5 bases on V and 4 bases on J, plus 17 bases between the germline ends. CDR1 and CDR2 are drawn from the germline V gene: SGHVS, FQNEAQ. Reference TRBV7-8 and TRBJ1-2 proteins supply the regions before and after the CDR3; the full variable domain is: GAGVSQSPRYKVAKRGQDVALRCDPISGHVSLFWYQQALGQGPEFLTYFQNEAQLDKSGLPSDRFFAERPEGSVSTLKIQRTQQEDSAVYLCASSPADTVSYGYTFGSGTRLTVV.